This TCR beta chain was captured by sequencing in a study of T cell repertoires in cytomegalovirus infection. This clonotype has just a few counts. Its antigen is unknown. Using its own MiXCR run on the reads, TCRdb lists one record per CDR3 protein. Among roughly 120,000 distinct CDR3 sequences, around 30% were seen once, and the ten largest hold 58%. This CDR3 has 15 amino acids. Trimming removed 2 bases at V and 1 base at J, with 12 bases between. Germline-derived CDR1 and CDR2 are SGHTA and FQGNSA. Notes on the study in general: Based on cumulative public TCR beta family frequency, carriers of CMV plus the relevant HLA were identified.

Specimen: CD8+ T cells from cultured PBMCs, collected from culture after CMV antigen stimulation. The V gene is TRBV7-2, the J gene TRBJ2-7; D remains unclear. The sequence was obtained from a human donor in good health (CMV status not recorded). Some clones in this sample may be carry-over from other donors' samples. The CDR3 here is CASSLKVVSSYEQYF. The CDR3 DNA reads TGTGCCAGCAGCTTAAAAGTAGTGTCATCCTACGAGCAGTACTTC.